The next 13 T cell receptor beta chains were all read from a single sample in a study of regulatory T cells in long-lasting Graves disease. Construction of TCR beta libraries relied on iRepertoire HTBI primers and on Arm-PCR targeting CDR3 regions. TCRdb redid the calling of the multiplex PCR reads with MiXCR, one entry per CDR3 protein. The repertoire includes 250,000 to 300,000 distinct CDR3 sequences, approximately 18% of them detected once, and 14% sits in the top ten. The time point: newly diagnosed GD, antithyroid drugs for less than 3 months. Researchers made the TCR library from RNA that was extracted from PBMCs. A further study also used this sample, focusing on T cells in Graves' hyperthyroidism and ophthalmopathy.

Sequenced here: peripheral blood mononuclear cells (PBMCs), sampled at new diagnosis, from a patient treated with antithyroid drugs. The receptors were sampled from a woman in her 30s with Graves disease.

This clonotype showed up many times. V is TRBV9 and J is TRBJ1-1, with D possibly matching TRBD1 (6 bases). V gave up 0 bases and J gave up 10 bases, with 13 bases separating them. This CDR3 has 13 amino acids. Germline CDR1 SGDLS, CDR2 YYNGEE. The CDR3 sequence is CASSVVGGASAFF. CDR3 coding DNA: TGTGCCAGCAGCGTAGTGGGGGGCGCTTCAGCTTTCTTT.

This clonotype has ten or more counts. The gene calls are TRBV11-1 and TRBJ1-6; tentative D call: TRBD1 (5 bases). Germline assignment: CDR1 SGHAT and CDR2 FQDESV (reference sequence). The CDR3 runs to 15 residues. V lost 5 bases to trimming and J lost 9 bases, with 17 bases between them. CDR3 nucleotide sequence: TGTGCCAGCAGCGCCCGAGGGCAGGGACGTTCACCCCTCCACTTT. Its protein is CASSARGQGRSPLHF.

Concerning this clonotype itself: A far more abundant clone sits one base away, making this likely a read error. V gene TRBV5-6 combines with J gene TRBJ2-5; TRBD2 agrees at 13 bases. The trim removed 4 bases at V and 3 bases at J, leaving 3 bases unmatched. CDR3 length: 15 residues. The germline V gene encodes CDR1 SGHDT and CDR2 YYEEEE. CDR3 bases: TGTGCCAGCAGCCCGGGACTAGCGGGGAAAGAGACCCAGTACTTC. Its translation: CASSPGLAGKETQYF.

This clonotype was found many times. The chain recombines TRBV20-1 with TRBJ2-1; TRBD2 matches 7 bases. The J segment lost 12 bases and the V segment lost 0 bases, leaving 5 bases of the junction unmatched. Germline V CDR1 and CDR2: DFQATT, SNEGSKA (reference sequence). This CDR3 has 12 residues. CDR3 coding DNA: TGCAGTGCTAGAGAAAATTCGGGGGGGCAGTTCTTC. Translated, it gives CSARENSGGQFF.

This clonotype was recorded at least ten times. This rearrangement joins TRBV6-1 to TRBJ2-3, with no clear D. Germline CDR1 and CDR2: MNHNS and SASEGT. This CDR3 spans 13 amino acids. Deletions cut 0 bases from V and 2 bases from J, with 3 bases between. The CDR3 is CASSEAITDTQYF. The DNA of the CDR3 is TGTGCCAGCAGTGAAGCGATCACAGATACGCAGTATTTT.

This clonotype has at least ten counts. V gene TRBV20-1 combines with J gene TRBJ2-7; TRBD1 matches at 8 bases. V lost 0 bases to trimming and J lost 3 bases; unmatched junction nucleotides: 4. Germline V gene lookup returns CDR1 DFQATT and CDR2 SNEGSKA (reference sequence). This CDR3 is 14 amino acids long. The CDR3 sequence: CSAREQGVDYEQYF. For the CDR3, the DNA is TGCAGTGCTAGAGAACAGGGGGTGGACTACGAGCAGTACTTC.

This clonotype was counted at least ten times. The CDR3 here is CSVLNLNTEAFF. The CDR3 DNA reads TGCAGCGTTCTGAACTTGAACACTGAAGCTTTCTTT. The rearrangement uses TRBV29-1 and TRBJ1-1; D gene unclear. CDR1 is SQVTM and CDR2 is ANQGSEA in the germline V gene. The CDR3 runs to 12 residues. V was pared by 5 bases and J by 0 bases, with 7 bases between.

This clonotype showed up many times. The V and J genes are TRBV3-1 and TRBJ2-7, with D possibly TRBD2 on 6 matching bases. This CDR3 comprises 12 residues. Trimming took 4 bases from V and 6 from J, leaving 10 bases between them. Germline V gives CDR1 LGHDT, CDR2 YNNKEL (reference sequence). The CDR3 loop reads CASSLGGREQYF. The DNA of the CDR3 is TGTGCCAGCAGCCTAGGAGGGCGCGAGCAGTACTTC.

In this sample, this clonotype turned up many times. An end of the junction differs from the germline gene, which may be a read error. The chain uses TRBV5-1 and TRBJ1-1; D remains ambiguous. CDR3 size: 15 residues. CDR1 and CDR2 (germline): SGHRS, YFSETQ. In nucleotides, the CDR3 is TGTGCCAGCAGCCAAGAAAATTTGGGGAACACTGAAGCTTTCTTT. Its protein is CASSQENLGNTEAFF.

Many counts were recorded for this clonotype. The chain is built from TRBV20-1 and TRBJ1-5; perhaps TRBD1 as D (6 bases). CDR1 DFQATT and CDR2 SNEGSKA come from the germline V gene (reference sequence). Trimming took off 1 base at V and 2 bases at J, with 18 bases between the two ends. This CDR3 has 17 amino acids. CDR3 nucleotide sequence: TGCAGTGCTAGAGCCGGAGGGGGGGGGTTTGGCAATCAGCCCCAGCATTTT. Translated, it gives CSARAGGGGFGNQPQHF.

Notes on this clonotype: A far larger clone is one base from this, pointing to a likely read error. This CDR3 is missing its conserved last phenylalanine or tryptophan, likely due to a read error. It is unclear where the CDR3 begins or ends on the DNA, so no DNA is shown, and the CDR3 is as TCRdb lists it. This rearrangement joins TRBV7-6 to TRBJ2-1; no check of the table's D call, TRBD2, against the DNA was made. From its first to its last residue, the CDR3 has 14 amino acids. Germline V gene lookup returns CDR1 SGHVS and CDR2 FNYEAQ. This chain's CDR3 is CASSLAAEGDTQYL.

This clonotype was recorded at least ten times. CDR3 amino acids: CASSEWGSNQPQHF. CDR3 nucleotide sequence: TGTGCCAGCAGTGAGTGGGGAAGCAATCAGCCCCAGCATTTT. This sequence joins TRBV2 and TRBJ1-5; D call uncertain. V was shortened by 3 bases and J by 1 base, with 7 bases between the two germline ends. The CDR3 runs to 14 residues. Germline CDR1 is SNHLY and CDR2 is FYNNEI. The entire variable domain, with the rest obtained from reference TRBV2 and TRBJ1-5, is as follows: EPEVTQTPSHQVTQMGQEVILRCVPISNHLYFYWYRQILGQKVEFLVSFYNNEISEKSEIFDDQFSVERPDGSNFTLKIRSTKLEDSAMYFCASSEWGSNQPQHFGDGTRLSIL.

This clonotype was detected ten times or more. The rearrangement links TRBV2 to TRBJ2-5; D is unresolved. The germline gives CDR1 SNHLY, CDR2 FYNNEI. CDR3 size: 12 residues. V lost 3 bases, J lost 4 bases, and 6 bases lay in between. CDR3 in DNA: TGTGCCAGCAGTGACGAGGTAGAGACCCAGTACTTC. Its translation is CASSDEVETQYF. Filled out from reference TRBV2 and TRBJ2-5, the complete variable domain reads EPEVTQTPSHQVTQMGQEVILRCVPISNHLYFYWYRQILGQKVEFLVSFYNNEISEKSEIFDDQFSVERPDGSNFTLKIRSTKLEDSAMYFCASSDEVETQYFGPGTRLLVL.